Listed here are 18 T cell receptor beta chains from one sample, sequenced in a study of patients and donors after allogeneic stem cell transplantation. TCRdb called the RT-PCR reads again in MiXCR, with one record for every CDR3 protein. The sample has more than 150,000 distinct CDR3 sequences, around 41% seen once. The sample comprised blood, either unsorted or a sorted T cell fraction (not recorded which). The origin of the receptors is a human donor who was either an allogeneic HSCT recipient or a stem cell or donor lymphocyte infusion donor (not recorded which). It is not recorded whose cells these are; they may come from a transplant donor.

V and J are TRBV27 and TRBJ2-7; 9 bases map to TRBD1. V dropped 4 bases and J dropped 3; count of bases not matched to a gene: 4. The CDR3 runs 14 residues. Germline values: CDR1 MNHEY, CDR2 SMNVEV (reference sequence). Here the CDR3 DNA reads TGTGCCAGCAGTTCGGACAGGGGAATCTACGAGCAGTACTTC. This gives the protein CASSSDRGIYEQYF.

In this sample, this clonotype turned up once. This CDR3 is CASSSPGFNTGELFF. The CDR3 region has the DNA TGTGCCAGCAGTTCGCCAGGGTTCAACACCGGGGAGCTGTTTTTT. This chain joins TRBV28 and TRBJ2-2; a weak D match, TRBD1 (5 bases). CDR1 is MDHEN, CDR2 SYDVKM, per germline. V lost 4 bases and J 2 bases, leaving 11 bases between the germline ends. There are 15 residues in the CDR3.

Note on this clonotype: A much larger clone differs from this one at a single base, so this may be a read error. The rearrangement uses TRBV29-1 and TRBJ2-5; D is ambiguous. Germline V gives CDR1 SQVTM, CDR2 ANQGSEA. V was trimmed by 3 bases and J by 5 bases, leaving 7 bases between them. This CDR3 region has 11 residues. CDR3 sequence (DNA): TGCAGCGTTGAGATGGGGGAGACCCAGTACTTC. Amino acid sequence: CSVEMGETQYF.

In its sample, this clonotype was seen a few times. The CDR3 region has the DNA TGTGCCAGCCGCCCTGGAACCAAAAACACAGATACGCAGTATTTT. Translating gives CASRPGTKNTDTQYF. The genes are TRBV4-2 and TRBJ2-3; no reliable D call. The CDR3 length is 15 residues. V dropped 8 bases and J dropped 2 bases, with 17 bases sitting between them. CDR1 is LGHNA, CDR2 YNFKEQ, per germline.

The rearrangement links TRBV5-6 to TRBJ1-6; TRBD1 might be the D (5 bases). The CDR3 consists of 14 residues. V was pared by 7 bases and J by 3 bases, with 11 bases between. CDR1 and CDR2 from the germline V gene are SGHDT and YYEEEE. The CDR3 reads CASYQRGYNSPLHF. CDR3 in DNA: TGTGCCAGCTACCAGAGGGGCTATAATTCACCCCTCCACTTT.

This clonotype has just a few counts. This sequence joins TRBV3-1 and TRBJ1-1; D perhaps matches TRBD1 (5 bases). V dropped 3 bases and J dropped 2 bases, with 13 bases sitting between them. The CDR3 totals 15 residues. Germline V gene data show CDR1 as LGHDT and CDR2 as YNNKEL (reference sequence). This CDR3 reads CASSQGRGANTEAFF. In DNA, the CDR3 is TGTGCCAGCAGCCAGGGACGAGGGGCTAACACTGAAGCTTTCTTT. The full variable domain, completed using reference TRBV3-1 and TRBJ1-1, is DTAVSQTPKYLVTQMGNDKSIKCEQNLGHDTMYWYKQDSKKFLKIMFSYNNKELIINETVPNRFSPKSPDKAHLNLHINSLELGDSAVYFCASSQGRGANTEAFFGQGTRLTVV.

J is TRBJ1-2 and V is TRBV7-9; D not resolved. V was trimmed by 5 bases and J by 1 base, leaving 11 bases between them. The CDR3 extends over 14 amino acids. Germline V CDR1 and CDR2: SEHNR, FQNEAQ (reference sequence). The CDR3 protein is CASSLWPDNYGYTF. CDR3 nucleotides: TGTGCCAGCAGCCTCTGGCCGGATAACTATGGCTACACCTTC.

V and J are TRBV5-1 and TRBJ1-2; maybe TRBD1 (5 bases). There are 14 residues in the CDR3. Germline CDR1 reads SGHRS; CDR2 reads YFSETQ. V gave up 4 bases and J gave up 2 bases, with 12 bases separating them. CDR3 loop: CASSPGLFNYGYTF. The CDR3 region has the DNA TGCGCCAGCAGCCCGGGACTTTTCAACTATGGCTACACCTTC.

This clonotype has just a few counts. The chain is built from TRBV5-1 and TRBJ1-1, with D tentatively TRBD1 (6 bases). This CDR3 contains 20 residues. Per germline, CDR1 SGHRS and CDR2 YFSETQ. V was shortened by 0 bases and J by 0 bases, with 24 bases between the two germline ends. CDR3 amino acids: CASSLGGYRVDGWMNTEAFF. CDR3 DNA: TGCGCCAGCAGCTTGGGGGGATACAGGGTCGACGGGTGGATGAACACTGAAGCTTTCTTT.

The rearrangement links TRBV6-5 to TRBJ1-2, with D maybe TRBD1 (5 bases). The CDR3 extends over 13 amino acids. Trimming removed 4 bases from V and 3 bases from J, with 9 bases in between. Per the germline V gene, CDR1 is MNHEY and CDR2 is SVGAGI. DNA for the CDR3: TGTGCCAGCAGTTCAGACAGCCACTATGGCTACACCTTC. This translates into CASSSDSHYGYTF.

The V and J genes are TRBV6-2 or TRBV6-3 and TRBJ2-3, with D perhaps TRBD2 (6 bases). The V gene lost 1 base and the J gene lost 0 bases, with 8 bases spanning the gap. The CDR3 length is 15 residues. CDR1 and CDR2 (germline): MNHEY, SVGEGT. Written as DNA, the CDR3 is TGTGCCAGCAGTTACTTCGCGGGAAGCACAGATACGCAGTATTTT. This sequence encodes CASSYFAGSTDTQYF.

The CDR3 loop is CASSLAGNPTDTQYF. The CDR3 DNA reads as TGCGCCAGCAGCTTGGCGGGGAACCCCACAGATACGCAGTATTTT. The chain carries TRBV5-1 and TRBJ2-3, with D tentatively TRBD2 (5 bases). The length of the CDR3 is 15 residues. Germline V lookup: CDR1 SGHRS, CDR2 YFSETQ. The V end was cut by 0 bases, the J end by 2 bases, with 10 bases between.

The rearrangement joins TRBV24-1 to TRBJ2-3, with 7 bases fitting TRBD2. Germline lookup yields CDR1 KGHDR and CDR2 SFDVKD. This CDR3 has 16 residues. With 4 bases clipped from V and 0 bases from J, the junction kept 6 bases outside the gene matches. This CDR3 reads CATSDLSGSSTDTQYF. The CDR3, as DNA: TGTGCCACCAGTGACCTTAGCGGGTCCAGCACAGATACGCAGTATTTT.

This clonotype is a singleton in its sample. The chain carries TRBV29-1 and TRBJ2-7; unclear D gene. Germline assignment: CDR1 SQVTM and CDR2 ANQGSEA. This CDR3 region has 11 residues. Trimming cost V 1 base and J 3 bases, with 4 bases left between them. The CDR3 is CSVEGHYEQYF. The CDR3 bases are TGCAGCGTTGAAGGCCACTACGAGCAGTACTTC.

Many counts were recorded for this clonotype. As DNA, the CDR3 is TGCGCCAGCAGCTTGGACGGGACATGGACTAGAAACACCATATATTTT. It specifies CASSLDGTWTRNTIYF. The rearrangement links TRBV5-1 to TRBJ1-3; D may be TRBD1 (6 bases). The CDR3 sequence is 16 residues long. Germline CDR1 reads SGHRS; CDR2 reads YFSETQ. Deletions cut 0 bases from V and 5 bases from J, with 15 bases between.

The rearrangement uses TRBV6-5 and TRBJ1-2, with 8 nucleotides matching TRBD1. V lost 6 bases and J lost 8; bases outside the gene matches: 5. CDR3 length: 12 amino acids. Germline loops: CDR1 MNHEY, CDR2 SVGAGI. This chain's CDR3 is CASRGQGDGYTF. The CDR3 DNA reads TGTGCCAGCAGAGGACAGGGTGACGGCTACACCTTC.

The rearrangement uses TRBV7-8 and TRBJ2-5; 14 bases align to TRBD2. This CDR3 is built from 17 residues. Per the germline V gene, CDR1 is SGHVS and CDR2 is FQNEAQ. The junction had 8 bases not matched to a gene; V was cut back by 3 bases and J by 5 bases. The CDR3 region has the DNA TGTGCCAGCAGCTTCGAGGGACTAGCGGGAGAAGGGGAGACCCAGTACTTC. Amino acids: CASSFEGLAGEGETQYF.

The chain links TRBV4-1 to TRBJ2-3; tentatively, D is TRBD1 or TRBD2 (5 bases each). The V and J ends lost 3 bases and 3 bases respectively, with 10 bases between them. The CDR3 covers 14 residues. The germline V gene has CDR1 MGHRA and CDR2 YSYEKL. CDR3 residues: CASSQIGATDTQYF. CDR3 nucleotides: TGCGCCAGCAGCCAGATCGGGGCTACAGATACGCAGTATTTT.